This record concerns one T cell receptor (beta chain) sequence. What it binds is not known. Cells designated naive CD8 were CD45RO-negative and were positively selected for CCR7, with terminally differentiated effector memory CD45RA+ cells excluded. Repertoires were generated with immunoSEQ multiplex PCR, while TCRdb's copy carries only in-frame clones and drops some. This table holds 2 million to 2.5 million clones, 85% to 95% found once. This sample was taken from a study of shared clonotypes between healthy human individuals. At the level of the study: Contributing individuals were two females and a few males aged 18 to 49.

Regarding the study as a whole: Naive CD4 clonotypes overlapped across a few donors at approximately 5.5%. Memory subsets generally showed smaller estimated richness than naive subsets did. Non-shared clonotypes had lower generation probabilities than those shared by all four donors.

The TCR comes from a man aged 18-30 years in good health. Some clones in this sample may be carry-over from other donors' samples. The sequenced material came from naive CD8+ T cells from PBMCs.

CDR3 bases: TGCGCCAGCAGTGAACAGAATTCCTACGAGCAGTACTTC. As protein: CASSEQNSYEQYF. The gene calls are TRBV10-1 and TRBJ2-7, with D unclear. Germline loops: CDR1 WNHNN, CDR2 SYGVQD (reference sequence). The V and J ends lost 3 bases and 1 base respectively, with 7 bases between them. The CDR3 loop spans 13 amino acids.